A single sample is the source of the 23 T cell receptor beta chains below, sequenced in a study of blood T cell repertoires in COVID-19. The method was immunoSEQ multiplex PCR; TCRdb's version includes in-frame clones alone and lacks a portion of them. The data show some 320,000 clones, 85% seen once. Material: PBMCs or T cells enriched from blood (not recorded which). These receptors came from a woman in her twenties or thirties who had been exposed to COVID-19.

This clone was found once. The genes are TRBV2 and TRBJ1-1; 9 nucleotides line up with TRBD1. V dropped 10 bases and J dropped 5; count of bases not matched to a gene: 5. The CDR3 is 12 residues long. Germline values: CDR1 SNHLY, CDR2 FYNNEI. In DNA, the CDR3 is TGTGCCAAAGACAGGGGGATAACTGAAGCTTTCTTT. Its protein product is CAKDRGITEAFF.

V gene TRBV10-3 combines with J gene TRBJ1-4, with a possible D match to TRBD1 (6 bases). Germline V CDR1 and CDR2: ENHRY, SYGVKD. The CDR3 has 17 amino acids. Trimming took off 9 bases at V and 0 bases at J, with 20 bases between the two ends. CDR3 region: CAIAPQGTDPTNEKLFF. The CDR3 bases are TGTGCCATAGCTCCACAGGGTACAGATCCAACTAATGAAAAACTGTTTTTT.

The sample holds a few counts of this clone. The J gene is TRBJ1-2, the V gene TRBV5-1, with D maybe TRBD1 (6 bases). Trimming stripped 3 bases from V and 6 bases from J, with 12 bases between. The CDR3 is made up of 13 amino acids. Germline V gene sequence: CDR1 SGHRS, CDR2 YFSETQ. Written as DNA, the CDR3 is TGCGCCAGCAGCTCCCAGGGGCCCAATGGCTACACCTTC. This gives the protein CASSSQGPNGYTF.

The chain is built from TRBV2 and TRBJ1-1; D is undetermined. V was cut by 1 base and J by 0 bases, with 12 bases left in between. Germline values: CDR1 SNHLY, CDR2 FYNNEI. The CDR3 sequence is 16 residues long. CDR3 protein: CASSEGAWQLNTEAFF. CDR3 bases: TGTGCCAGCAGTGAAGGGGCGTGGCAGCTGAACACTGAAGCTTTCTTT.

Written as DNA, the CDR3 is TGCGCCAGCAGCCAGGGGACAGCCTCTGGAAACACCATATATTTT. Amino acids: CASSQGTASGNTIYF. This chain connects TRBV4-3 to TRBJ1-3, with 7 bases lining up with TRBD1. CDR1 is LGHNA, CDR2 YSLEER, per germline. J was trimmed by 0 bases and V by 3 bases; bases with no gene match: 2. CDR3 length: 15 amino acids.

V usage is TRBV7-2 and J usage is TRBJ2-7; 7 nucleotides match TRBD1. Germline assignment: CDR1 SGHTA and CDR2 FQGNSA. The ends lost 5 bases at V and 5 bases at J; junction bases unmatched: 9. CDR3 size: 14 residues. DNA of the CDR3: TGTGCCAGCAGCCGCGGTTGGACAGGTGACGAGCAGTACTTC. Protein: CASSRGWTGDEQYF.

V is TRBV27 and J is TRBJ1-6; D is undetermined. Germline CDR1 is MNHEY and CDR2 is SMNVEV (reference sequence). The length of the CDR3 is 13 residues. V shed 3 bases and J shed 8 bases, with 8 bases lying between them. CDR3 nucleotides: TGTGCCAGCAGTTTGGAGGGCGATTCACCCCTCCACTTT. This sequence encodes CASSLEGDSPLHF.

V and J are TRBV12-3 or TRBV12-4 and TRBJ2-3; D unresolved. V lost 3 bases and J 5 bases, leaving 9 bases between the germline ends. The CDR3 contains 13 residues. The CDR3 region is CASSFGEKDTQYF. Here the CDR3 DNA reads TGTGCCAGCAGTTTCGGTGAGAAAGATACGCAGTATTTT.

This chain uses TRBV7-9 with TRBJ1-4; the match to TRBD1 covers 7 bases. The CDR3 sequence is 14 residues long. V trimming: 7 bases; J trimming: 5 bases; junction bases outside the gene matches: 7. Germline CDR1 and CDR2: SEHNR and FQNEAQ (reference sequence). CDR3: CASKLGQPNEKLFF. The CDR3 nucleotides read TGTGCCAGCAAGCTGGGACAGCCAAATGAAAAACTGTTTTTT. The whole variable domain, filled in from reference TRBV7-9 and TRBJ1-4, reads DTGVSQNPRHKITKRGQNVTFRCDPISEHNRLYWYRQTLGQGPEFLTYFQNEAQLEKSRLLSDRFSAERPKGSFSTLEIQRTEQGDSAMYLCASKLGQPNEKLFFGSGTQLSVL.

Regarding this clone: Within the sample, other DNA sequences also encode this same CDR3. The chain joins TRBV5-1 to TRBJ1-2; 11 positions match TRBD1. In germline, CDR1 is SGHRS, CDR2 YFSETQ. The CDR3 has 14 amino acids. With V trimmed by 4 bases and J by 6 bases, 5 bases remained unmatched. The CDR3 sequence is CASSSGTGGNGYTF. The CDR3 DNA sequence: TGCGCCAGCAGCAGTGGGACAGGGGGGAATGGCTACACCTTC.

This chain links TRBV30 with TRBJ1-4; D is possibly TRBD1 (5 bases). There are 17 residues in the CDR3. The ends were cut back, 0 bases at V and 2 bases at J, with 16 bases in the middle. Germline V lookup: CDR1 GTSNPN, CDR2 SVGIG (reference sequence). The CDR3 DNA sequence: TGTGCCTGGAGTGTAAATATGGGGGGTGTGACTAATGAAAAACTGTTTTTT. This codes for CAWSVNMGGVTNEKLFF.

The chain carries TRBV4-1 and TRBJ1-6, with D perhaps TRBD1 (5 bases). V dropped 0 bases and J dropped 8 bases, with 14 bases sitting between them. Looked up from germline, CDR1 is MGHRA and CDR2 is YSYEKL. The CDR3 sequence is 16 residues long. CDR3 bases: TGCGCCAGCAGCCAAGAGGGAGCGGGACCTTATTCACCCCTCCACTTT. Amino acid sequence: CASSQEGAGPYSPLHF.

The V and J genes are TRBV4-3 and TRBJ2-5, with TRBD2 matching 7 bases. The CDR3 spans 15 residues. V shed 1 base, J shed 5 bases, and the junction held 7 bases outside the gene matches. CDR1 is LGHNA and CDR2 is YSLEER in the germline V gene. The CDR3 region has the DNA TGCGCCAGCAGCCAAGGAGGAGCAGCGGGGGAGACCCAGTACTTC. This sequence encodes CASSQGGAAGETQYF.

V is TRBV19 and J is TRBJ1-4; D uncertain. Germline lookup yields CDR1 LNHDA and CDR2 SQIVND (reference sequence). The germline V and J ends were trimmed by 1 base and 8 bases, with 11 bases remaining between them. The CDR3 totals 14 residues. CDR3 in DNA: TGTGCCAGTAGTATAGTGCCGGGATCGGAAAAACTGTTTTTT. This sequence encodes CASSIVPGSEKLFF.

This clone was recorded only once. This chain joins TRBV6-2 or TRBV6-3 and TRBJ2-7; 10 nucleotides match TRBD1. CDR3 length: 14 amino acids. Germline trimming cut 6 bases from V and 5 bases from J; bases unmatched to any gene: 7. The germline V gene encodes CDR1 MNHEY and CDR2 SVGEGT. CDR3 sequence: CASSRTGTGDEQYF. CDR3 nucleotide sequence: TGTGCCAGCAGCCGAACCGGGACAGGGGACGAGCAGTACTTC.

This clone occurred once. This chain uses TRBV3-1 (or the pseudogene TRBV3-2) with TRBJ1-1, with TRBD1 identical over 10 bases. This CDR3 comprises 14 residues. With 4 bases clipped from V and 5 bases from J, the junction kept 4 bases outside the gene matches. Germline V gene data show CDR1 as LGHDT and CDR2 as YNNKEL (reference sequence). The CDR3 is CASSRDRGVTEAFF. DNA for the CDR3: TGTGCCAGCAGCCGGGACAGGGGAGTTACTGAAGCTTTCTTT.

The chain has TRBV1 and TRBJ2-2; TRBD2, the D gene given by the table, was not confirmed from the DNA. TRBV1 is marked as a pseudogene. The CDR3 covers 18 residues. This CDR3 is CTSSQGSGLAGGSGELFF. CDR3 DNA: TGCACCAGCAGCCAAGGGTCCGGACTAGCGGGAGGGTCCGGGGAGCTGTTTTTT.

CDR3 in DNA: TGTGCCAGCAGTGAAGTGGGGACTTATAGCAATCAGCCCCAGCATTTT. Its translation is CASSEVGTYSNQPQHF. The chain recombines TRBV6-1 with TRBJ1-5; possibly TRBD1 for D (5 bases). This CDR3 region has 16 residues. Between the trimmed V and J ends, which lost 1 base and 0 bases, there was a span of 10 bases. CDR1 and CDR2 from the germline V gene are MNHNS and SASEGT.

DNA of the CDR3: TGTGCCAGCAGCTTAGGCCGGAGCGGGAGGGCCCTCTACGAGCAGTACTTC. Amino acid sequence: CASSLGRSGRALYEQYF. V gene TRBV13 combines with J gene TRBJ2-7, with 10 nucleotides matching TRBD2. V shed 0 bases, J shed 3 bases, and the junction held 8 bases outside the gene matches. Per germline, CDR1 PRHDT and CDR2 FYEKMQ (reference sequence). The CDR3 totals 17 residues. Combining the CDR3 with reference TRBV13 and TRBJ2-7 gives the whole variable domain AAGVIQSPRHLIKEKRETATLKCYPIPRHDTVYWYQQGPGQDPQFLISFYEKMQSDKGSIPDRFSAQQFSDYHSELNMSSLELGDSALYFCASSLGRSGRALYEQYFGPGTRLTVT.

The CDR3: CASSLRRETYEQYF. The CDR3 bases are TGTGCCAGCAGTCTGCGGAGGGAGACCTACGAGCAGTACTTC. The rearrangement joins TRBV5-8 to TRBJ2-7; D may be TRBD2 (6 bases). Germline V gene sequence: CDR1 SGHTS, CDR2 YDEGEE. CDR3 length: 14 residues. The V end lost 5 bases, the J end lost 2 bases, and 14 bases lay between the germline ends.

This clone was found once. This chain connects TRBV9 to TRBJ2-2; 9 nucleotides agree with TRBD2. There are 14 residues in the CDR3. Trimming at V came to 3 bases and at J to 6 bases, leaving 3 bases not matched to a gene. CDR1 SGDLS and CDR2 YYNGEE come from the germline V gene. This CDR3 is CASSGTSESGELFF. CDR3 bases: TGTGCCAGCAGCGGGACTAGCGAATCCGGGGAGCTGTTTTTT.

The chain couples TRBV28 to TRBJ2-7; 9 nucleotides line up with TRBD1. Per the germline V gene, CDR1 is MDHEN and CDR2 is SYDVKM. V lost 5 bases, J lost 4 bases, and 6 bases stayed unmatched. The CDR3 has 14 residues. The CDR3 nucleotides read TGTGCCAGCAGTCTACAGGGGGCGTTATACGAGCAGTACTTC. Its protein product is CASSLQGALYEQYF.

The chain joins TRBV28 to TRBJ2-7; possibly TRBD1 for D (7 bases). Trimming cost V 6 bases and J 4 bases, with 19 bases left between them. Per germline, CDR1 MDHEN and CDR2 SYDVKM. The CDR3 totals 15 residues. Here the CDR3 DNA reads TGTGCCAGCAGCCGCGGACAGGCTGGAGGGTACGAGCAGTACTTC. This translates into CASSRGQAGGYEQYF.